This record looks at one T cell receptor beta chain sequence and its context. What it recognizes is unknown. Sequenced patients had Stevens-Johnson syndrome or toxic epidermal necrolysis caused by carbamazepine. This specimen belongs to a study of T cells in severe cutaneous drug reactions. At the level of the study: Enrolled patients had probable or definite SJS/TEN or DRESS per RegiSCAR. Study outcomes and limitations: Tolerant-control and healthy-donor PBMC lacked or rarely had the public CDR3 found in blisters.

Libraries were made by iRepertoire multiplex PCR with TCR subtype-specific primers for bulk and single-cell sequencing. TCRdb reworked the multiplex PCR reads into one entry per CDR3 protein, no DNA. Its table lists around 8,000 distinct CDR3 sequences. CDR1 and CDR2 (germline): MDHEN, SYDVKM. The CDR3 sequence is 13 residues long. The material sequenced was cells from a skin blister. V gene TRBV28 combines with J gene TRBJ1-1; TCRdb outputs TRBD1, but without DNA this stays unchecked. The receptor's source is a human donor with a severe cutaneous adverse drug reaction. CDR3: CASKQGLGTEAFF.